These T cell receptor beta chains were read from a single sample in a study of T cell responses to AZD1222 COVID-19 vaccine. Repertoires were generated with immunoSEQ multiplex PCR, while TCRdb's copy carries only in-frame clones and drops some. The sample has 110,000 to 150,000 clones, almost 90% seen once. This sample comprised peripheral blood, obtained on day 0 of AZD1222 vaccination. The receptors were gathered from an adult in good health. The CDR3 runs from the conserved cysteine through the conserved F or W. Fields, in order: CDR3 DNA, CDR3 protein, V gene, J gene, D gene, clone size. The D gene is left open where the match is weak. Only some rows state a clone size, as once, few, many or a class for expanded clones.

TGTGCCAGCAGCTTGGAGCAGGGTTTTGTTACTGAAGCTTTCTTT	CASSLEQGFVTEAFF	TRBV5-4	TRBJ1-1	-	-
TGTGCCAGCAGCCAAGGGGCAGGGGGCGTCACTGAAGCTTTCTTT	CASSQGAGGVTEAFF	TRBV3-1/TRBV3-2	TRBJ1-1	TRBD1	-
TGTGCCAGCAGGGAGTATGCCGGGGAGCTGTTTTTT	CASREYAGELFF	TRBV25-1	TRBJ2-2	-	-
TGCGCCAGCAGCCAAGGAGAATATGGCTACACCTTC	CASSQGEYGYTF	TRBV4-1	TRBJ1-2	-	-
TGTGCCAGCGACCTAATAGGGGCTATCACCTACGAGCAGTACTTC	CASDLIGAITYEQYF	TRBV2	TRBJ2-7	-	few
TGTGCCAGCAGCTTGGCGGCGGTAGGGGAAAAACTGTTTTTT	CASSLAAVGEKLFF	TRBV5-4	TRBJ1-4	-	-
TGCGCCAGCAGCCAAGAAACGAAAGCTAACTATGGCTACACCTTC	CASSQETKANYGYTF	TRBV4-3	TRBJ1-2	-	-
TGTGCCACCCGTAGTAGTCCTGGAAACACCATATATTTT	CATRSSPGNTIYF	TRBV10-3	TRBJ1-3	-	-
TGTGCCAGCAGCTTTCCGGAGGTAGGCCCTCAGCCCCAGCATTTT	CASSFPEVGPQPQHF	TRBV7-2	TRBJ1-5	-	-
TGTGCCAGCAGCCGCGGGCCATTCTACGAGCAGTACTTC	CASSRGPFYEQYF	TRBV6-5	TRBJ2-7	-	-
TGTGCCTGGACGGAGGCCCCGAACACCGGGGAGCTGTTTTTT	CAWTEAPNTGELFF	TRBV30	TRBJ2-2	-	-
TGTGCCAGCAGCCAAGAAGGTAGCGGGGCTTACAATGAGCAGTTCTTC	CASSQEGSGAYNEQFF	TRBV3-1/TRBV3-2	TRBJ2-1	TRBD2	-
TGTGCCTGGAGGCCTCAGGGGGCCGCTCAGCCCCAGCATTTT	CAWRPQGAAQPQHF	TRBV30	TRBJ1-5	TRBD1	-
TGTGCCAGCAGCTTAGAGCTAGCGGTCTTACAAGAGACCCAGTACTTC	CASSLELAVLQETQYF	TRBV11-2	TRBJ2-5	TRBD2	-
TGTGCCACCAGTTCAGAGAAACAAGAGACCCAGTACTTC	CATSSEKQETQYF	TRBV24-1	TRBJ2-5	-	-
TGTGCCAGCAGTTTAAAGGGACAGGGGGCGTACGAGCAGTACTTC	CASSLKGQGAYEQYF	TRBV27	TRBJ2-7	TRBD1	few
TGTGCCAGCAGTTACCAGACAGGCCGGGGAGCTGAAGCTTTCTTT	CASSYQTGRGAEAFF	TRBV6-5	TRBJ1-1	-	-
TGTGCCTGGAGTGAAGGGAGGGGAACCGGGGAGCTGTTTTTT	CAWSEGRGTGELFF	TRBV30	TRBJ2-2	TRBD2	-
TGTGCCAGCAGCTTAGATATATCTACGATGAACACTGAAGCTTTCTTT	CASSLDISTMNTEAFF	TRBV11-2	TRBJ1-1	-	-
TGCGCCAGCAGCCCGGGGGGGACTCTAGACGACAATGAGCAGTTCTTC	CASSPGGTLDDNEQFF	TRBV5-1	TRBJ2-1	TRBD2	-
TGTGCCAGCAGCTTATCGGCGGGGGGGGACAATCAGCCCCAGCATTTT	CASSLSAGGDNQPQHF	TRBV7-2	TRBJ1-5	-	few
TGTGCCAGCAGTGAAGATTGGAGGGCAGGGGGCTCCTACGAGCAGTACTTC	CASSEDWRAGGSYEQYF	TRBV6-1	TRBJ2-7	-	-
TGTGCCAGCAGTTCTGGGGGGTCAAATTACGAGCAGTACTTC	CASSSGGSNYEQYF	TRBV7-2	TRBJ2-7	-	-
TGTGCCAGCAGTTTAAAGGGGGCGGAAGAGCAGTACTTC	CASSLKGAEEQYF	TRBV27	TRBJ2-7	TRBD1	-
TGTGCCAGCTCACCGTTACTAGCGGGGGAAACCGGGGAGCTGTTTTTT	CASSPLLAGETGELFF	TRBV18	TRBJ2-2	TRBD2	few
TGCGCCAGCAGCCTCACCGCACCGGGCCGCGGAGGGGAAAAACTGTTTTTT	CASSLTAPGRGGEKLFF	TRBV4-3	TRBJ1-4	-	-
TGTGCCAGCAGCGTAGCAGGACAGGAGAAAATTAACTATGGCTACACCTTC	CASSVAGQEKINYGYTF	TRBV7-8	TRBJ1-2	TRBD1	-
TGTGCCAGCAGTTGGACCGACCGAAACTATGGCTACACCTTC	CASSWTDRNYGYTF	TRBV7-2	TRBJ1-2	-	-
TGTGCCTGGAGAGCAGACAAAAACATTCAGTACTTC	CAWRADKNIQYF	TRBV30	TRBJ2-4	-	-
TGTGCCTGGAGTGGTGGAGGGGCCCACCAAGAGACCCAGTACTTC	CAWSGGGAHQETQYF	TRBV30	TRBJ2-5	-	-
TGTGCCAGCAGTTTACCGGGGGATTCACCCCTCCACTTT	CASSLPGDSPLHF	TRBV28	TRBJ1-6	-	-
TGTGCCAGCTCACCACCCTCGAGCTTTAACTACAATGAGCAGTTCTTC	CASSPPSSFNYNEQFF	TRBV18	TRBJ2-1	-	-
TGTGCCACCAGCGGAAGCGCAGATACGCAGTATTTT	CATSGSADTQYF	TRBV15	TRBJ2-3	-	-
TGTGCCAGCAGCCCTGAGGGGTATAGCAATCAGCCCCAGCATTTT	CASSPEGYSNQPQHF	TRBV7-9	TRBJ1-5	-	-
TGTGCCAGCAGTTACTCTCCGATGATTTATAATTCACCCCTCCACTTT	CASSYSPMIYNSPLHF	TRBV6-5	TRBJ1-6	-	few
TGTGCCAGTAGACTCGGGACCTTAGGAGATACGCAGTATTTT	CASRLGTLGDTQYF	TRBV19	TRBJ2-3	-	-
TGTGCCAGCAGTCCCGACAGGGGGCACTCACCCCTCCACTTT	CASSPDRGHSPLHF	TRBV6-2/TRBV6-3	TRBJ1-6	TRBD1	-
TGTGCCAGCAGCGACGAATCTAGCGGGAGGGCAACGGCGAACACCGGGGAGCTGTTTTTT	CASSDESSGRATANTGELFF	TRBV9	TRBJ2-2	TRBD2	-
TGTGCCAGCAGTAACACAGGGGGCATCGAGGAGCTGTTTTTT	CASSNTGGIEELFF	TRBV25-1	TRBJ2-2	TRBD1	-
TGTGCCAGTAGGACAGGGTTGAGGCAGCCCCAGCATTTT	CASRTGLRQPQHF	TRBV19	TRBJ1-5	TRBD1	-
TGTGCCAGCTCACCCCGGGACGGCACTGAAGCTTTCTTT	CASSPRDGTEAFF	TRBV18	TRBJ1-1	-	-
TGTGCCACCAGCCCCCGGACCGATAGACCCTATGGCTACACCTTC	CATSPRTDRPYGYTF	TRBV15	TRBJ1-2	-	once